This T cell receptor beta chain was retrieved from a study of molecular identifiers for immune sequencing clone quantification. Study overall: Naive CD8 cell RNA, from approximately 20,000 or 100,000 cells, was split five ways in replicates, with four sequenced.

General observations from the study: Naive cells had under 1% of molecules in clones above 20 RNA copies, effectors over 99%.

Trimming shortened V by 5 bases and J by 7 bases, and 9 bases separated the two germline ends. The germline gives CDR1 LNHDA, CDR2 SQIVND (reference sequence). CDR3 length: 13 residues. With listed TCR primers and previously described methods, bulk TCR libraries were prepared. MiXCR was run by TCRdb on the PCR reads, yielding one entry per CDR3 protein. The sample carries around 470,000 distinct CDR3 sequences, around a fifth recorded once. Points on this clonotype: Its target is not known.

The sequenced material came from naive CD8+ T cells from blood, with Jurkat cell RNA spiked in. Subset denoted: FACS-sorted CD8+CD4-CCR7+CD45RA+ naive T cells. This chain uses TRBV19 with TRBJ1-6; no firm D call. The receptor was derived from a human donor in good health. Some libraries in this study had Jurkat cell RNA spiked in. CDR3 DNA sequence: TGTGCCAGTAGTGGCAGTCTAAATTCACCCCTCCACTTT. Encoded protein: CASSGSLNSPLHF.